One sample yielded the 7 T cell receptor beta chains listed below, sequenced in a study of T cell responses to AZD1222 COVID-19 vaccine. TCRdb's copy holds only in-frame clones and misses some; the assay was immunoSEQ multiplex PCR. The profile shows 150,000 to 250,000 clones, approximately 93% of them singletons. The material sequenced was peripheral blood, taken 28 days after the second AZD1222 dose. These receptors were taken from an adult who received the AZD1222 COVID-19 vaccine.

The chain uses TRBV7-9 and TRBJ1-1; D is undetermined. Germline V lookup: CDR1 SEHNR, CDR2 FQNEAQ (reference sequence). CDR3 length equals 15 residues. V lost 2 bases and J 3 bases, leaving 13 bases between the germline ends. The CDR3, as DNA: TGTGCCAGCAGCTTAATTCTGGGCCGGGACACTGAAGCTTTCTTT. Residues: CASSLILGRDTEAFF.

This chain joins TRBV10-3 and TRBJ2-2; tentatively, D is TRBD2 (5 bases). The CDR3 extends over 14 amino acids. Germline lookup yields CDR1 ENHRY and CDR2 SYGVKD. Trimming removed 10 bases at V and 3 bases at J, with 15 bases between. CDR3 loop: CATSQRADTGELFF. The DNA for the CDR3 is TGTGCCACCAGCCAGAGAGCGGACACCGGGGAGCTGTTTTTT.

This chain links TRBV4-1 with TRBJ1-2, with 7 bases that match TRBD1. V was pared by 2 bases and J by 3 bases, with 9 bases of the junction left unmatched. The germline V gene encodes CDR1 MGHRA and CDR2 YSYEKL. The CDR3 has 16 residues. CDR3 nucleotides: TGCGCCAGCAGCCAACCAACCCGGGACAGATACTATGGCTACACCTTC. As protein: CASSQPTRDRYYGYTF.

The gene calls are TRBV19 and TRBJ1-5; D unresolved. The CDR3 contains 15 residues. V was trimmed by 6 bases and J by 3 bases, leaving 15 bases between them. In germline, CDR1 is LNHDA, CDR2 SQIVND (reference sequence). The CDR3 DNA sequence: TGTGCCAGTAGGTTTGGGGTAGTTACCAATCAGCCCCAGCATTTT. This translates into CASRFGVVTNQPQHF.

V is TRBV27 and J is TRBJ1-4; 7 nucleotides align to TRBD1. The CDR3 is 16 amino acids. Trimming at V came to 0 bases and at J to 7 bases, leaving 8 bases not matched to a gene. Germline V CDR1 and CDR2: MNHEY, SMNVEV (reference sequence). CDR3 in DNA: TGTGCCAGCAGTTTATCGAGAGGGGGCGGCCTTGAAAAACTGTTTTTT. It translates to CASSLSRGGGLEKLFF.

V is TRBV2 and J is TRBJ1-5, with D possibly being TRBD1 (5 bases). V lost 10 bases and J 6 bases, leaving 16 bases between the germline ends. The CDR3 totals 13 residues. Germline V CDR1 and CDR2: SNHLY, FYNNEI. In DNA form, the CDR3 reads TGTGCCACCTCCGGGGGATGGAGTCAGCCCCAGCATTTT. This gives the protein CATSGGWSQPQHF.

The chain combines TRBV2 with TRBJ1-5, with 9 bases lining up with TRBD1. The V segment lost 4 bases and the J segment 5 bases; nucleotides outside the gene matches: 6. Germline-derived CDR1 and CDR2 are SNHLY and FYNNEI. The CDR3 length is 15 residues. CDR3 sequence (DNA): TGTGCCAGCAGTGTTGGCACAGGGGGCTATCAGCCCCAGCATTTT. Its translation: CASSVGTGGYQPQHF. Using reference TRBV2 and TRBJ1-5 for the parts outside the CDR3, the full variable domain is EPEVTQTPSHQVTQMGQEVILRCVPISNHLYFYWYRQILGQKVEFLVSFYNNEISEKSEIFDDQFSVERPDGSNFTLKIRSTKLEDSAMYFCASSVGTGGYQPQHFGDGTRLSIL.